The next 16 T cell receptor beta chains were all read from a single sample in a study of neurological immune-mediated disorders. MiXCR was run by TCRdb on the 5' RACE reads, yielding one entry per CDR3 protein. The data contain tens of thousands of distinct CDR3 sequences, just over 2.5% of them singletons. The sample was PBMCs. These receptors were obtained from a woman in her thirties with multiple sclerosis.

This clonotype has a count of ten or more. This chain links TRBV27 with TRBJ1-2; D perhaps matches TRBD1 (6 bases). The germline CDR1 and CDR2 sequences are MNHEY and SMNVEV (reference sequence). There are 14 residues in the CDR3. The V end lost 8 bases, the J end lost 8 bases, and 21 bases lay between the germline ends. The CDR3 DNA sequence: TGTGCCAGCGGCCCCCTCGGGGGGGCCGAGGGCTACACCTTC. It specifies CASGPLGGAEGYTF.

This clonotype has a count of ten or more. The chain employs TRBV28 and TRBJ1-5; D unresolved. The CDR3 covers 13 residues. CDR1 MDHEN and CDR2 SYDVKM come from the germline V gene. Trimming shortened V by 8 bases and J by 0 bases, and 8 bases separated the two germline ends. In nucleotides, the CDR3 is TGTGCCAGCCAGGCATATAGCAATCAGCCCCAGCATTTT. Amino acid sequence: CASQAYSNQPQHF.

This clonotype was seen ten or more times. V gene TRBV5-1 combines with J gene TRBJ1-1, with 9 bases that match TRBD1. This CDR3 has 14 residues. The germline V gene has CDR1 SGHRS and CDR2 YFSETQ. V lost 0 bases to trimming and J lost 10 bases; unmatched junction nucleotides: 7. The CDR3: CASSLEGQGDRAFF. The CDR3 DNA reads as TGCGCCAGCAGCTTGGAGGGACAGGGTGACCGAGCTTTCTTT.

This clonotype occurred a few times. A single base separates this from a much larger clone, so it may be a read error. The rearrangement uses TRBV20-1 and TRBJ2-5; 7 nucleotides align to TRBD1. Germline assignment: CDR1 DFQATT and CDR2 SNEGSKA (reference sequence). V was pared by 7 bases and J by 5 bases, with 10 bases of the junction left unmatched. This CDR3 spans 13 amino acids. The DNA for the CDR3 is TGCAGTGTCCAGACAGGGAGTCGTGAGACCCAGTACTTC. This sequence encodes CSVQTGSRETQYF.

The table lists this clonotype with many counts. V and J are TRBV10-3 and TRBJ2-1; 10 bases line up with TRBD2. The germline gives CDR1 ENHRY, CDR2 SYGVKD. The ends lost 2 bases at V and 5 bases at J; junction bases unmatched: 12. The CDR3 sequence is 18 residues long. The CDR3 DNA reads TGTGCCATCAGTGAGCCGAGCGGGAGGGCCCTGGGGAACAATGAGCAGTTCTTC. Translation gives CAISEPSGRALGNNEQFF.

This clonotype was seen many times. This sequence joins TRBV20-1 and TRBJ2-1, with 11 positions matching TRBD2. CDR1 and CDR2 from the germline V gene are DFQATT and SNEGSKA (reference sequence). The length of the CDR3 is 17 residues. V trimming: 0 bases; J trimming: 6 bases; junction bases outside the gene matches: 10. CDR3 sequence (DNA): TGCAGTGCTAGAGACCCCAAACTAGCGGGAGTTGGCAATGAGCAGTTCTTC. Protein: CSARDPKLAGVGNEQFF.

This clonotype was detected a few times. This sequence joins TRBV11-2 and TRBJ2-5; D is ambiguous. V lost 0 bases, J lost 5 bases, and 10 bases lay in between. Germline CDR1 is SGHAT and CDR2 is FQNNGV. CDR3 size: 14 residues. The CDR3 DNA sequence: TGTGCCAGCAGCTTAGATCCGCGGATGGAGACCCAGTACTTC. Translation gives CASSLDPRMETQYF.

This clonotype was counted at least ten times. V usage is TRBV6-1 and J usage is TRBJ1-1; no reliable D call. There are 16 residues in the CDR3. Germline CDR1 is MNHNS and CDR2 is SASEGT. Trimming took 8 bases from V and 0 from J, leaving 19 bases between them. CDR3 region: CASVFAASQMNTEAFF. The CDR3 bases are TGTGCCAGCGTTTTTGCGGCCTCCCAGATGAACACTGAAGCTTTCTTT.

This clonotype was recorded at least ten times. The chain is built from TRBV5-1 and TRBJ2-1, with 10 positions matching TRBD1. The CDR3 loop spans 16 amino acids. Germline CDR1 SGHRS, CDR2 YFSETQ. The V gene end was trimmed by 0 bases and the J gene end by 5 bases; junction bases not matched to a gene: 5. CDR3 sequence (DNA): TGCGCCAGCAGCTTGGTCGGGACAGGGGTGAACAATGAGCAGTTCTTC. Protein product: CASSLVGTGVNNEQFF.

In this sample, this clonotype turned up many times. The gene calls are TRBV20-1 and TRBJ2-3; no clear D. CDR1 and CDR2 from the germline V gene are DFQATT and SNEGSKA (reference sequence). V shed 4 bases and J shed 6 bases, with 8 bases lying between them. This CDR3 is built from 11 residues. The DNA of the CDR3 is TGCAGTGCTAAGGGTTTGGATACGCAGTATTTT. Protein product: CSAKGLDTQYF.

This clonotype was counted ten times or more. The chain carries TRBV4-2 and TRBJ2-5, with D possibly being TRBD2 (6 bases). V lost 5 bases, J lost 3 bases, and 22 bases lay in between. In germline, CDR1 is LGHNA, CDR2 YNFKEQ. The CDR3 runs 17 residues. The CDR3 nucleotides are TGTGCCAGCAGCACCCACCTGGGTATTAGCGGTAAAGAGACCCAGTACTTC. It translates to CASSTHLGISGKETQYF.

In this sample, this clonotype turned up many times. Here the CDR3 DNA reads TGTGCCAGCAGCCATCGGGGGCTGAGTGAGCAGTACTTC. Amino acids: CASSHRGLSEQYF. J is TRBJ2-7 and V is TRBV27; possibly TRBD1 or TRBD2 for D (6 bases each). The germline V and J ends were trimmed by 6 bases and 7 bases, with 16 bases remaining between them. The CDR3 loop spans 13 amino acids. Germline V gene sequence: CDR1 MNHEY, CDR2 SMNVEV (reference sequence).

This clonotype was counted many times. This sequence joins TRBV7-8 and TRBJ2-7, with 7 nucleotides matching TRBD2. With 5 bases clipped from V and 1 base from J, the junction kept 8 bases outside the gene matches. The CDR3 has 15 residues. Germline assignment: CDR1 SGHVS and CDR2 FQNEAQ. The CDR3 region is CASSRSGEGSYEQYF. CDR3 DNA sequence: TGTGCCAGCAGCCGCTCGGGGGAGGGATCCTACGAGCAGTACTTC.

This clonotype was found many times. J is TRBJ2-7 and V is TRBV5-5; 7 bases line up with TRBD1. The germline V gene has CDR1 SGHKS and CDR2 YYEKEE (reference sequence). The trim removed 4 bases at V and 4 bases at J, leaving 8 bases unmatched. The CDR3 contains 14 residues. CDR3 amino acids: CASSPRQGNYEQYF. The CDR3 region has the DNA TGTGCCAGCAGCCCGCGACAGGGAAATTACGAGCAGTACTTC.

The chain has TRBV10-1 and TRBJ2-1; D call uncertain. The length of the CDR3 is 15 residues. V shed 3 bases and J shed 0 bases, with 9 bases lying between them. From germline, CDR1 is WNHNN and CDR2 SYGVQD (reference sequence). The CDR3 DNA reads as TGCGCCAGCAGTGATGGCCGTAGCTCCTACAATGAGCAGTTCTTC. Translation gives CASSDGRSSYNEQFF.

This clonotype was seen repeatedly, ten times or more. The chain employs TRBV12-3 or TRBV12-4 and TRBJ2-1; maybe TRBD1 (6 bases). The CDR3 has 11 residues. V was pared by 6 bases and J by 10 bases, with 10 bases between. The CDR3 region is CASSADREQFF. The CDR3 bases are TGTGCCAGCAGCGCAGACAGGGAGCAGTTCTTC.